One sample yielded the 4 T cell receptor beta chains listed below, sequenced in a study of shared clonotypes between healthy human individuals. The protocol was immunoSEQ multiplex PCR, while the TCRdb copy is restricted to in-frame clones and leaves out a portion. In the table there are 1.5 million to 2.5 million clones, about 95% of which are singletons. Naivety among CD8 cells was defined by CD45RO negativity and positive CCR7 selection, thereby excluding terminally differentiated effector memory CD45RA+ cells. The sequenced sample was naive CD8+ T cells sorted from blood. The receptors were sampled from a man younger than 30 in good health.

V is TRBV4-1 and J is TRBJ2-6, with D perhaps TRBD1 (6 bases). CDR1 and CDR2 from the germline V gene are MGHRA and YSYEKL. CDR3 length equals 18 residues. The V end lost 3 bases, the J end lost 0 bases, and 15 bases lay between the germline ends. The CDR3 DNA sequence: TGCGCCAGCAGCCAGGGGTCGGGACACCTCTCTGGGGCCAACGTCCTGACTTTC. Protein: CASSQGSGHLSGANVLTF.

The rearrangement uses TRBV18 and TRBJ2-3, with 7 bases fitting TRBD2. V shed 4 bases and J 4 bases; nucleotides not matched to a gene: 2. From germline, CDR1 is KGHSH and CDR2 LQKENI. The CDR3 is 13 residues long. CDR3 nucleotides: TGTGCCAGCTCACAAACTAGCGCAGATACGCAGTATTTT. It translates to CASSQTSADTQYF.

The chain combines TRBV10-3 with TRBJ2-7, with TRBD1 matching over 12 bases. The CDR3 extends over 14 amino acids. Germline CDR1 is ENHRY and CDR2 is SYGVKD. V shed 10 bases and J 4 bases; nucleotides not matched to a gene: 8. CDR3 sequence (DNA): TGTGCCAACGGTGAGGGACAGGGGGCGTACGAGCAGTACTTC. Translated, it gives CANGEGQGAYEQYF.

The chain links TRBV11-2 to TRBJ2-1; 9 bases map to TRBD2. The CDR3 extends over 17 amino acids. The V gene end was trimmed by 2 bases and the J gene end by 2 bases; junction bases not matched to a gene: 7. From germline, CDR1 is SGHAT and CDR2 FQNNGV. CDR3 sequence: CASSLSSGVNTYNEQFF. CDR3 DNA sequence: TGTGCCAGCAGCTTATCTAGCGGGGTAAATACCTACAATGAGCAGTTCTTC.